This T cell receptor beta chain comes out of a study of T cell responses to AZD1222 COVID-19 vaccine. General observations from the study: Vaccination with two AZD1222 doses was followed by a rise in Spike-specific TCR breadth and depth.

Sequencing used immunoSEQ multiplex PCR; TCRdb keeps in-frame clones, though not all of them. Altogether some 120,000 clones are present, around 90% being singletons, with the ten largest covering 4.2%. V dropped 5 bases and J dropped 5 bases, with 15 bases sitting between them. CDR3 length: 14 amino acids. Germline CDR1 is MNHEY and CDR2 is SVGEGT. Concerning this clone itself: Its antigen is not known.

The chain has TRBV6-2 or TRBV6-3 and TRBJ1-2; no definite D call. The sequence was collected from an adult who received the MenACWY meningococcal vaccine as a control. This material consisted of peripheral blood, taken 28 days after the second dose of the MenACWY control vaccine. This chain's CDR3 is CASSKAGSSYGYTF. For the CDR3, the DNA is TGTGCCAGCAGTAAGGCGGGATCTAGTTATGGCTACACCTTC.